This TCR beta chain was recorded in a study of vaccination effects on CD4 cells after COVID-19 (dated by TCRdb to between 2021 and 2024). For context, the study as a whole: In the ViraFEST assay, PBMC were stimulated with viral peptide pools, and antigen-specific CD4+ T cell clonotypes were then identified by expansion using TCR sequencing. Each participant received two doses of an mRNA SARS-CoV-2 vaccine, either BNT162b2 or mRNA-1273. Each well held fewer than 2.5 million PBMC cultured in IMDM containing approximately 5.3% human AB serum, approximately 10 IU/ml IL-2 and gentamicin, along with roughly 10 ug/ml peptides. The study compared SARS-CoV-2 spike-specific CD4+ TCR repertoires before and after mRNA vaccination in COVID-19 convalescent patients and infection-naive vaccine recipients. The full study included over 8 COVID-19 convalescent patients and a handful of SARS-CoV-2-naive healthy vaccine recipients. Cultures from other donors in the study were sequenced with the Oncomine TCR Beta short-read assay on an Illumina iSeq 100.

After less than 13 days of culture, CD4+ T cells were isolated with the EasySep CD4+ T cell isolation kit. The absence of prior SARS-CoV-2 infection in healthy vaccine recipients was confirmed by negative nucleocapsid antibodies before and after vaccination. Half of the culture medium was replaced with fresh IL-2-containing medium on days 3 and 7. Each peptide stimulation condition was cultured in triplicate wells unless otherwise noted. PBMC were separated from whole blood using Ficoll-Paque Plus gradient centrifugation and were then either cryopreserved at -140C or used fresh. The QIAamp micro DNA kit was used to extract genomic DNA from the cultured CD4+ T cells. Beyond this particular receptor, the publication reports: In healthy vaccine recipients, vaccine-induced clones were almost all SARS-CoV-2 mono-reactive, with only 1 of 255 being cross-reactive with common cold coronaviruses. At late post-vaccination timepoints, both infection-induced and vaccine-induced clones showed marked clonal contraction, consistent with waning T cell responses. Limitations of the study were the small number of convalescent patients and the absence of early post-infection timepoints.

Including the terminal cysteine and phenylalanine, the CDR3 comprises 13 residues. Only the CDR3 region is kept as DNA, spanning 39 bases read in frame from base 1. Compared with germline, V lacks 1 base and J lacks 14 bases; bases without a gene match: 4. From a lookup of the germline V gene (reference sequence), CDR1 and CDR2 are LGHDT and YNNKEL. Preparation of the library involved the immunoSEQ multiplex PCR assay. DNA from the cultured and isolated CD4+ T cells underwent TCR beta CDR3 sequencing. Per the authors' processing: Non-productive TCR sequences were discarded, and reads were trimmed to the CDR3 region, with only CDR3s of 7 or more amino acids retained. The MANAFEST web app was used to identify antigen-specific clonotypes by comparing expansion in peptide wells with expansion in reference cultures. For clones to be considered positive, expansion at FDR<0.05 versus reference and all other wells, an odds ratio above 5, and a frequency above 0.1% in two replicate wells were required. Cross-reactive clonotypes were defined as significantly expanded in SARS-CoV-2 spike wells and in at least one common cold coronavirus spike condition. CDR3 similarity was assessed by Levenshtein distance using the stringdist R package, and unrooted trees were constructed with ape in R 3.6.1. TCRdb took over this immuneACCESS table, retaining in-frame rearrangements with V and J assigned. Such tables are incomplete; in checked studies, under half of the missing clones stem from an unresolved V gene, and the remainder is unexplained. V, J and clone size derive from that table, while D and trimming were established from the DNA sequence. The sample table lists tens of thousands of clones, 65% to 80% of them with a count of one. The top ten hold around 10% of the sample.

Details on this clone: Its antigen is not yet known. There are no base qualities to consult, and no much larger clone falls within one base.

The source material was CD4+ T cells from PBMCs cultured without peptide, sampled before COVID-19 vaccination. The clonotype originates from a human donor who received a COVID-19 vaccine. The rearranged segments are TRBV3-1 (or the pseudogene TRBV3-2) and TRBJ1-6; 8 middle bases align to TRBD1. This receptor has the CDR3 CASSQVLTGALHF. The nucleotide sequence reads as follows: TGTGCCAGCAGCCAAGTGCTGACAGGGGCCCTCCACTTT.